This is a list of T cell receptor beta chains from one sample in a study of blood T cell repertoires in COVID-19. Here immunoSEQ multiplex PCR was the method, and the copy in TCRdb shows in-frame clones only, minus some. The sample lists about 130,000 clones; 75% to 90% were seen once. Sequencing used PBMCs or T cells enriched from blood (not recorded which). The receptors were sampled from a woman between 50 and 59 years old who had recovered from COVID-19. Both conserved end residues are part of each CDR3. A D gene is named only where the DNA matches it firmly. Not every row has a clone size; where given, it reads once, few, many or a size class.

J | D | size | V | DNA | CDR3
TRBJ2-1 | TRBD1 | . | TRBV24-1 | TGTGCCACCCGCGACAGGGACTACAATGAGCAGTTCTTC | CATRDRDYNEQFF
TRBJ2-1 | TRBD2 | . | TRBV11-3 | TGTGCCAGCAGCCCTCCCGGGAGGGGTTACAATGAGCAGTTCTTC | CASSPPGRGYNEQFF
TRBJ2-3 | . | . | TRBV5-6 | TGTGCCAGCAGCTGGACTCATAGCACAGATACGCAGTATTTT | CASSWTHSTDTQYF
TRBJ1-5 | TRBD1 | . | TRBV5-6 | TGTGCCAGCAGCTTCGGGACAGGGGTGAGTCAGCCCCAGCATTTT | CASSFGTGVSQPQHF
TRBJ1-6 | . | once | TRBV6-1 | TGTGCCAGCAGTGAATCCCTTCTTATATCACCCCTCCACTTT | CASSESLLISPLHF
TRBJ2-2 | TRBD2 | . | TRBV6-1 | TGTGCCAGCAGTGGACTAGCGGGGGGCCTGAACACCGGGGAGCTGTTTTTT | CASSGLAGGLNTGELFF
TRBJ2-6 | . | . | TRBV15 | TGTGCCACCAGCTCCAGAGGGCCTGGGGCCAACGTCCTGACTTTC | CATSSRGPGANVLTF
TRBJ2-1 | . | . | TRBV5-1 | TGCGCCAGCGCCAACGGGGACACCCCTTACAATGAGCAGTTCTTC | CASANGDTPYNEQFF
TRBJ2-7 | . | . | TRBV7-9 | TGTGCCAGCAGCAGACAAGAGGGCGAGCAGTACTTC | CASSRQEGEQYF
TRBJ2-7 | TRBD1 | few | TRBV27 | TGTGCCAGCAGTGCCACCTACAGGGGCGAGCAGTACTTC | CASSATYRGEQYF
TRBJ2-3 | TRBD2 | once | TRBV9 | TGTGCCAGCAGCGCGGTAGCGGGGGGCGAGGCAGATACGCAGTATTTT | CASSAVAGGEADTQYF
TRBJ1-2 | . | . | TRBV10-3 | TGTGCCATCAGTGGAGGGCAGAACTATGGCTACACCTTC | CAISGGQNYGYTF
TRBJ2-7 | . | . | TRBV25-1 | TGTGCCAGCAGTGGGAAGGGGGGGGAGTCGATGGAGTACTTC | CASSGKGGESMEYF
TRBJ1-6 | TRBD1 | . | TRBV10-3 | TGTGCCATCAGGCTGACAGGGGAGAATTCACCCCTCCACTTT | CAIRLTGENSPLHF
TRBJ1-3 | . | . | TRBV5-6 | TGTGCCAGCAGCCCGGGGATGAATCCTGGAAACACCATATATTTT | CASSPGMNPGNTIYF
TRBJ2-7 | . | once | TRBV9 | TGTGCCAGCAGCCCCCGACTGGGATCAGGGGTATCCGAGCAGTACTTC | CASSPRLGSGVSEQYF
TRBJ1-3 | . | . | TRBV6-5 | TGTGCCAGCAGTTACCAGTCCTCTGGAAACACCATATATTTT | CASSYQSSGNTIYF
TRBJ2-7 | TRBD1 | . | TRBV10-3 | TGTGCCATTAAGCAGGGACAGTGGGGCTACGAGCAGTACTTC | CAIKQGQWGYEQYF
TRBJ2-3 | TRBD2 | . | TRBV7-2 | TGTGCCAGCAGCCCTGGACTAGCGGGGGGTCTTGTCACAGATACGCAGTATTTT | CASSPGLAGGLVTDTQYF
TRBJ2-7 | . | . | TRBV5-1 | TGCGCCAGCAGCTTGTCAGGGAACGAGCAGTACTTC | CASSLSGNEQYF
TRBJ2-7 | . | . | TRBV7-9 | TGTGCCAGCAGCCCGAGGAGCGAGACCTCCACCTACGAGCAGTACTTC | CASSPRSETSTYEQYF
TRBJ2-7 | . | once | TRBV9 | TGTGCCAGCAGCGCTGGGGGGGACACAGCCTACGAGCAGTACTTC | CASSAGGDTAYEQYF
TRBJ1-1 | . | . | TRBV7-8 | TGTGCCAGCAGCATACAAAGCCTACCTCGGACGGGGGACCGCGTGAGCACTGAAGCTTTCTTT | CASSIQSLPRTGDRVSTEAFF
TRBJ2-5 | TRBD2 | . | TRBV7-2 | TGTGCCAGCAGCGTAGGGGACTACCTCCTCGAGACCCAGTACTTC | CASSVGDYLLETQYF
TRBJ2-5 | TRBD2 | . | TRBV6-2/TRBV6-3 | TGTGCCAGCAGTTTGGGGGGGGAAGAGACCCAGTACTTC | CASSLGGEETQYF
TRBJ1-2 | . | . | TRBV11-3 | TGTGCCAGCAGCCCGGGGGTGGGCTCCTATGGCTACACCTTC | CASSPGVGSYGYTF
TRBJ2-5 | . | . | TRBV6-5 | TGTGCCAGCAGTTACGTCTCTCTCCAAGAGACCCAGTACTTC | CASSYVSLQETQYF
TRBJ1-4 | . | once | TRBV7-5 | TGTGCCAGAAGCGCGCGCTTAGTCAGGGGGTCTCTTGAAAAACTGTTTTTT | CARSARLVRGSLEKLFF
TRBJ2-1 | . | . | TRBV27 | TGTGCCAGCACGACCCTCGGGGATTCCTACAATGAGCAGTTCTTC | CASTTLGDSYNEQFF
TRBJ2-1 | TRBD2 | . | TRBV9 | TGTGCCAGCAGCGTAGGTAGCGGGACCTACAATGAGCAGTTCTTC | CASSVGSGTYNEQFF
TRBJ2-7 | TRBD1 | . | TRBV10-3 | TGTGCCATAGAATCCGGGACAGGGGATCCATGGGAGCAGTACTTC | CAIESGTGDPWEQYF
TRBJ1-3 | . | . | TRBV16 | TGTGCCAGCAGCCAATCGGGGGGGACCAGCTCTGGAAACACCATATATTTT | CASSQSGGTSSGNTIYF
TRBJ1-3 | . | . | TRBV9 | TGTGCCAGCAGCGTAGACGGAGGGCCGGGAAACACCATATATTTT | CASSVDGGPGNTIYF